These T cell receptor beta chains were read from a single sample in a study of cytomegalovirus exposure and HLA in healthy donors. Assay used: immunoSEQ multiplex PCR; TCRdb lists only in-frame clones, some missing. This sample yields 100,000 to 150,000 clones, of which around 68% are seen a single time; under 5% belongs to the top ten. The sample taken for sequencing was PBMCs. The origin of the receptors is a man in his forties in good health and CMV-seropositive. Each CDR3 is given with its conserved first and last residue. A D gene is named only where the DNA matches it firmly. Some rows have no size entry. The others give once, few or many, or a class for an expanded clone.

V	D	J	size	DNA	CDR3
TRBV19	-	TRBJ2-7	-	TGTGCCAGTAGCCTGACAGGACGTAGCTCCTACGAGCAGTACTTC	CASSLTGRSSYEQYF
TRBV7-9	TRBD1	TRBJ2-5	-	TGTGCCAGCAGCATATGGACAGGGTTTCAAGAGACCCAGTACTTC	CASSIWTGFQETQYF
TRBV9	TRBD2	TRBJ2-3	few	TGTGCCAGCAGCGTGTTGGTAGCGGGAGGGGGCTCAAATACGCAGTATTTT	CASSVLVAGGGSNTQYF
TRBV5-6	-	TRBJ1-4	-	TGTGCCAGCAGCTTCGGGGGGGTAAACGACCTGTTTTTT	CASSFGGVNDLFF
TRBV5-4	TRBD1	TRBJ2-7	-	TGTGCCAGCAGCTGGGGCGAAGGGGGCATCAACGAGCAGTACTTC	CASSWGEGGINEQYF
TRBV19	TRBD1	TRBJ2-2	-	TGTGCCAGTAGTATGTGGGGACAGGGGGTGACCGGGGAGCTGTTTTTT	CASSMWGQGVTGELFF
TRBV14	-	TRBJ2-5	-	TGTGCCAGCAGCCCCGGTATAAGACCGAGGAGCGGCCAAGAGACCCAGTACTTC	CASSPGIRPRSGQETQYF
TRBV28	TRBD2	TRBJ2-1	-	TGTGCCACCTCCTCCGGCGGGGGGTCCAATGAGCAGTTCTTC	CATSSGGGSNEQFF
TRBV11-1	TRBD2	TRBJ2-3	few	TGTGCCAGCAGCTTAAAGGGACTAGGGGGTTACACAGATACGCAGTATTTT	CASSLKGLGGYTDTQYF
TRBV2	TRBD1	TRBJ1-5	-	TGTGCCAGCGGGGACAGGTCTGACAATCAGCCCCAGCATTTT	CASGDRSDNQPQHF
TRBV7-6	TRBD1	TRBJ2-7	-	TGTGCCAGCAGCTCTGGACAGGGGGGATGGTACGAGCAGTACTTC	CASSSGQGGWYEQYF
TRBV25-1	TRBD2	TRBJ2-1	-	TGTGCCAGCACGCTAGCGGGGGAGGAGGAGCAGTTCTTC	CASTLAGEEEQFF
TRBV11-2	TRBD2	TRBJ2-7	few	TGTGCCAGCAGCCCCCCGGGGGGGCAGGCGCAGTACTTC	CASSPPGGQAQYF
TRBV9	TRBD2	TRBJ2-3	-	TGTGCCAGCAGCGATACTAGCGGGAGGGCTAGAGATACGCAGTATTTT	CASSDTSGRARDTQYF
TRBV6-6	TRBD1	TRBJ2-5	once	TGTGCCAGCAGTTTTCGGGACAGTGGAGAGACCCAGTACTTC	CASSFRDSGETQYF
TRBV5-6	-	TRBJ2-5	-	TGTGCCAGCAGCTTACCCCCGGGGACCCAGTACTTC	CASSLPPGTQYF
TRBV7-9	TRBD2	TRBJ2-4	-	TGTGCCAGCATCTCAGAGCGGGGGTATGACATTCAGTACTTC	CASISERGYDIQYF
TRBV13	-	TRBJ1-4	-	TGTGCCAGCAGCTCTCAGGGGACTAATGAAAAACTGTTTTTT	CASSSQGTNEKLFF
TRBV4-1	-	TRBJ1-2	-	TGCGCCAGCAGCCTGGAGGGGGGGGATGCATTCGGCTACACCTTC	CASSLEGGDAFGYTF
TRBV6-6	-	TRBJ1-6	once	TGTGCCAGCAGTTACTCCCCAGGGGTTAATTCACCCCTCCACTTT	CASSYSPGVNSPLHF
TRBV6-5	-	TRBJ1-2	-	TGTGCCAGCAGTTACTCGGGGGCAGGGCTCAACTATGGCTACACCTTC	CASSYSGAGLNYGYTF
TRBV27	-	TRBJ1-1	-	TGTGCCAGCAGTCGGGGGGACATTATCGCTGAAGCTTTCTTT	CASSRGDIIAEAFF
TRBV19	-	TRBJ2-5	-	TGTGCCAGTTCGAGGGGGACCCACCAAGAGACCCAGTACTTC	CASSRGTHQETQYF
TRBV12-5	TRBD2	TRBJ2-3	-	TGTGCTAGTGGCCTAATTACTAGCGGGAGGTCAGATACGCAGTATTTT	CASGLITSGRSDTQYF
TRBV11-2	TRBD1	TRBJ2-5	once	TGTGCCAGCAGCGGCCGGACAGGGGGCAGGGAGACCCAGTACTTC	CASSGRTGGRETQYF
TRBV6-5	-	TRBJ1-2	-	TGTGCCAGCAGACTCTCAGGGGCTAGCTATGGCTACACCTTC	CASRLSGASYGYTF
TRBV29-1	-	TRBJ2-3	-	TGCAGCGTTTCGGACACTGCCACAGATACGCAGTATTTT	CSVSDTATDTQYF
TRBV7-2	-	TRBJ1-5	once	TGTGCCAGCAGCTTAGGCGGGAGTCAGCCCCAGCATTTT	CASSLGGSQPQHF
TRBV6-4	TRBD1	TRBJ1-5	-	TGTGCCAGCAGTGACGAGGGGACAGGGGCACAGCCCCAGCATTTT	CASSDEGTGAQPQHF
TRBV19	TRBD1	TRBJ1-3	-	TGTGCCAGTAGTATAGAGACAGGGACTTTTAGCTCTGGAAACACCATATATTTT	CASSIETGTFSSGNTIYF
TRBV30	TRBD2	TRBJ2-5	-	TGTGCCTGGAGTCCGGGACTAGCGGGGGGGCAAGAGATCCAGTACTTC	CAWSPGLAGGQEIQYF
TRBV30	-	TRBJ1-3	few	TGTGCCTGGAGCCGACTGCTCTCTGGAAACACCATATATTTT	CAWSRLLSGNTIYF
TRBV6-1	TRBD2	TRBJ2-2	few	TGTGCCAGCAGTGCGTTCGAGCGGGGGGGCCCCGGGGAGCTGTTTTTT	CASSAFERGGPGELFF
TRBV7-8	TRBD2	TRBJ2-5	-	TGTGCCAGCAGCCTTCGACTAGCGGGTGAAGAGACCCAGTACTTC	CASSLRLAGEETQYF
TRBV10-1	TRBD2	TRBJ2-7	-	TGCGCCAGTAGCGGGAGGACCTTAAGAGAGCAGTACTTC	CASSGRTLREQYF